This T cell receptor (beta chain) was recorded in a study of neoadjuvant anti-PD-1 for oral cavity cancer. Looking at the study overall: Patients without progression received a fourth nivolumab dose around day 43, then surgical resection on days 50-56. General study findings and limits: Only a few patients per response group were TCR-analyzed; validation needed.

TCRdb's copy holds only in-frame clones and misses some; the assay was immunoSEQ multiplex PCR. The table includes around 20,000 clones, roughly three quarters detected once. This clone was observed a few times. The target antigen is unknown. CDR1 and CDR2 (germline): GTSNPN, SVGIG (reference sequence). The CDR3 length is 21 residues. Source: PBMCs, taken before nivolumab (anti-PD-1) treatment. This TCR was sampled from a person between 40 and 79 years old with oral cavity squamous cell carcinoma. The chain uses TRBV30 and TRBJ2-1, with 9 bases lining up with TRBD2. CDR3 in amino acids: CAMEAGMIAGEEYGAYNEQFF. CDR3 sequence (DNA): TGTGCGATGGAGGCAGGGATGATAGCGGGAGAGGAGTACGGTGCCTACAATGAGCAGTTCTTC.